The entry that follows covers one TCR beta chain sequence. Enrolled during active infection, Seattle patients were then followed longitudinally. V lost 8 bases and J lost 3, with 14 bases in between. Germline V gives CDR1 SNHLY, CDR2 FYNNEI. This CDR3 is built from 13 residues. The authors' processing: It was from reference gene primer amplification that nucleated cell counts were estimated. Here immunoSEQ multiplex PCR was the method, and the copy in TCRdb shows in-frame clones only, minus some. The V and J calls and the clone size are those of that table, but D and trimming were determined from the DNA. The sample includes 130,000 or so clones, 65% to 85% of them seen just once. The sample comes from a study of blood T cell repertoires in COVID-19. On the study more broadly: Sources were T cells, B-cell-depleted T cells, or PBMCs; the material itself was cDNA or gDNA.

This chain joins TRBV2 and TRBJ2-7; D is perhaps TRBD1 (8 bases). The sample consisted of peripheral blood. This TCR was sampled from a man younger than 40 with COVID-19, enrolled during active disease. CDR3 nucleotide sequence: TGTGCCAGCGGACAGGGAGGGAGCTACGAGCAGTACTTC. Protein product: CASGQGGSYEQYF.